Given below is one TCR beta chain in context. Its antigen is undetermined. Germline V gene sequence: CDR1 KGHSH, CDR2 LQKENI. Trimming pared 1 base from V and 3 bases from J, leaving 9 bases between. The CDR3 sequence is 15 residues long. These data originate in a study of shared clonotypes between healthy human individuals. Background on the study: Per donor, CD8 memory used one plate, CD8 naive used two, CD4 memory used three and CD4 naive used three. Study results and caveats: Some clonotypes were shared by all four sorted-subset donors, while others were not shared. The non-shared ones had lower generation probabilities than the shared ones. Investigators collected only blood, and repertoires in tissues likely differ.

Naive CD8 cells were CD45RO-negative, positively selected for CCR7, excluding terminally differentiated effector memory CD45RA+ cells. Healthy HIV-negative adults with no recent acute infections or vaccinations were recruited as donors. The data were produced by immunoSEQ multiplex PCR, yet TCRdb's version contains in-frame clones alone and is incomplete. The sample has around 2,000,000 clones; about 95% are singletons. The rearrangement uses TRBV18 and TRBJ2-2, with TRBD2 as a possible D gene (5 bases). The TCR comes from a man between 18 and 29 years old in good health. Sequencing was performed on naive CD8+ T cells sorted from blood. The CDR3 DNA follows: TGTGCCAGCTCACCACTTGATAGCGACACCGGGGAGCTGTTTTTT. Its translation: CASSPLDSDTGELFF.